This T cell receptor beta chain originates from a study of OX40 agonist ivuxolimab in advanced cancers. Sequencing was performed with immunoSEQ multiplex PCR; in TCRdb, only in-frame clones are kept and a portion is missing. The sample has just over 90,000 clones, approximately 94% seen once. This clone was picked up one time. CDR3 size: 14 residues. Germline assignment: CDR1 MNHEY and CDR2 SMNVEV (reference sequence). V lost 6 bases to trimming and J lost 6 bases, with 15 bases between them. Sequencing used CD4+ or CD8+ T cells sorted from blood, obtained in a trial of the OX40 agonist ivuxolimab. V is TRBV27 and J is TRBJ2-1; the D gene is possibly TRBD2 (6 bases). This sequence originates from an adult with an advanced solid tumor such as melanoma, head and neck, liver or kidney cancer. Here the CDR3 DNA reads TGTGCCAGCAGCCCAGGAGGGTTCATCAATGAGCAGTTCTTC. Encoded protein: CASSPGGFINEQFF.